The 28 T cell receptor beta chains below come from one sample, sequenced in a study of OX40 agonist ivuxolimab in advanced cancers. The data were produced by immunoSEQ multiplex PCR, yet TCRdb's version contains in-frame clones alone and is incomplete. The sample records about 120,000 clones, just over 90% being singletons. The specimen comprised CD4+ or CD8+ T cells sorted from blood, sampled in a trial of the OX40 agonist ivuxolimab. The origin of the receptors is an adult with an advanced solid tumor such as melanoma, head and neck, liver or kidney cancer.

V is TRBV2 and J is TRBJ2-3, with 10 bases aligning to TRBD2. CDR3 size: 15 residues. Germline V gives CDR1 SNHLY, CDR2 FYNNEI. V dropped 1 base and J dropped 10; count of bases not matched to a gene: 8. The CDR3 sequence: CASSEVTSGVRPQYF. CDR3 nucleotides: TGTGCCAGCAGTGAAGTTACTAGCGGGGTTAGGCCGCAGTATTTT.

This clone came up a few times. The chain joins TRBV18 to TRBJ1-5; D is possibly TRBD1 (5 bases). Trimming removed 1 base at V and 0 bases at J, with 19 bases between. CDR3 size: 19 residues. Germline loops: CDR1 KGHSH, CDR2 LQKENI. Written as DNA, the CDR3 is TGTGCCAGCTCACCACAGGGGAACTTGGGGGTATATAGCAATCAGCCCCAGCATTTT. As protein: CASSPQGNLGVYSNQPQHF.

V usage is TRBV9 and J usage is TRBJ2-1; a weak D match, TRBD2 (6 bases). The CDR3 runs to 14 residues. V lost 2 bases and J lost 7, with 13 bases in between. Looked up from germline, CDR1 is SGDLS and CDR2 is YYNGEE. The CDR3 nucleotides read TGTGCCAGCAGCGTCCAGCGTGCGGGGAATGAGCAGTTCTTC. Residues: CASSVQRAGNEQFF.

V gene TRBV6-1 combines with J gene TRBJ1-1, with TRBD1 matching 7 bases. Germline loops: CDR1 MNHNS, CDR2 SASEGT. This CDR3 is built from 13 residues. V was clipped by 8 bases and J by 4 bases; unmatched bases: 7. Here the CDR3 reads CASPPGGITEAFF. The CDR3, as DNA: TGTGCCAGCCCCCCAGGGGGAATCACTGAAGCTTTCTTT.

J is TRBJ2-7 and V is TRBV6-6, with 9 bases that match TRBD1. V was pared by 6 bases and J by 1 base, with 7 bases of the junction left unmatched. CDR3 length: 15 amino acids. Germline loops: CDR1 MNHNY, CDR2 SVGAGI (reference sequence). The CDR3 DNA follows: TGTGCCAGCAGCACCCAAGGGACAGGGTCCTACGAGCAGTACTTC. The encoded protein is CASSTQGTGSYEQYF.

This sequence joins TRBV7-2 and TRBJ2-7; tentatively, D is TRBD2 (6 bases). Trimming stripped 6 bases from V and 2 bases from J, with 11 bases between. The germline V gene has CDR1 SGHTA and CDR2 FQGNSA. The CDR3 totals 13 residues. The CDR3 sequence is CASSRDFTYEQYF. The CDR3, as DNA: TGTGCCAGCAGTCGGGACTTCACCTACGAGCAGTACTTC.

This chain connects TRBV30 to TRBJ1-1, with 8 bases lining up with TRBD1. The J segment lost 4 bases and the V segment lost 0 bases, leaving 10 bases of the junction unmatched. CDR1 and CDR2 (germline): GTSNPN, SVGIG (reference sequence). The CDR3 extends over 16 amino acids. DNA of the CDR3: TGTGCCTGGAGTGTGACCGTCGCGACAGGGGCCACTGAAGCTTTCTTT. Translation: CAWSVTVATGATEAFF.

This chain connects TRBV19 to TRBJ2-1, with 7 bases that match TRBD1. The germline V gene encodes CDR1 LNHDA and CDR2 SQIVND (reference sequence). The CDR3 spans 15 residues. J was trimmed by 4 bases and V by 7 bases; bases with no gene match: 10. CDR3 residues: CASKVTGQLYNEQFF. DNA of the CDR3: TGTGCCAGTAAGGTTACGGGACAGCTTTACAATGAGCAGTTCTTC.

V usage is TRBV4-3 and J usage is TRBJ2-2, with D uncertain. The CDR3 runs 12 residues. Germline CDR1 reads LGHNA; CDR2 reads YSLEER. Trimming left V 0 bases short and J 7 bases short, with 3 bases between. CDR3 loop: CASSQDDGELFF. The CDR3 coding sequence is TGCGCCAGCAGCCAAGATGACGGGGAGCTGTTTTTT.

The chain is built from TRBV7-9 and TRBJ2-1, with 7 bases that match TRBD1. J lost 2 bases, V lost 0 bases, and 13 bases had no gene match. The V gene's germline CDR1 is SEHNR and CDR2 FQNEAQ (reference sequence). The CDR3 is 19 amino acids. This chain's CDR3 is CASSLAARLDRDAYNEQFF. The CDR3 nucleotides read TGTGCCAGCAGCTTAGCGGCTCGGCTAGACAGGGACGCCTACAATGAGCAGTTCTTC.

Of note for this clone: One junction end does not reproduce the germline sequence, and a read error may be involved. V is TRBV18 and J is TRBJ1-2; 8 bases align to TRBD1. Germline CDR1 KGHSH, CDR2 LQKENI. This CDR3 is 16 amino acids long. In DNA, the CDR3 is TGTGCCAGCTCACCACAGGGACAGGCAGATAACTTTGGCTACACCTTC. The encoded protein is CASSPQGQADNFGYTF.

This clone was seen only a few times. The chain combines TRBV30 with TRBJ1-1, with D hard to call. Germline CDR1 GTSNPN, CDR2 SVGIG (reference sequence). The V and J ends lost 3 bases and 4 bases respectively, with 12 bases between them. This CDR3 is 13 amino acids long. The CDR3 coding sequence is TGTGCCTGGAGCCAATCGGGGATCACTGAAGCTTTCTTT. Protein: CAWSQSGITEAFF.

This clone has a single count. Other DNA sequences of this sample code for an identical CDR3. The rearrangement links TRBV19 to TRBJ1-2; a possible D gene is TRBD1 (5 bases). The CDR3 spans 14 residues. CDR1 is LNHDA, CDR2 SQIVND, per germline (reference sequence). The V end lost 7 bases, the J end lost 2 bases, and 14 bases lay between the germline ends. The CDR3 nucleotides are TGTGCCAGTATATCCGGGACGGCGAACTATGGCTACACCTTC. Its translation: CASISGTANYGYTF. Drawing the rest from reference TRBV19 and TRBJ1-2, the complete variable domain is DGGITQSPKYLFRKEGQNVTLSCEQNLNHDAMYWYRQDPGQGLRLIYYSQIVNDFQKGDIAEGYSVSREKKESFPLTVTSAQKNPTAFYLCASISGTANYGYTFGSGTRLTVV.

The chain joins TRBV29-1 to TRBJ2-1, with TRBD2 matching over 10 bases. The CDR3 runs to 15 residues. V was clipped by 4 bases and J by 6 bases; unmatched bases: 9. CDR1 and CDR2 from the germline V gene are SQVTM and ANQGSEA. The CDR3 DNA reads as TGCAGCGTTGGGAAACTAGCGGGGATTGTCAATGAGCAGTTCTTC. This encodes CSVGKLAGIVNEQFF.

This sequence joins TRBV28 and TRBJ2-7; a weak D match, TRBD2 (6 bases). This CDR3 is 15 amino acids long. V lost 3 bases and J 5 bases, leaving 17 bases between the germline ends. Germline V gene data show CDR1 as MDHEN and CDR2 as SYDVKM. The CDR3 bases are TGTGCCAGCAGTTTGGCGGTAGGGAGGATCAACGAGCAGTACTTC. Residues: CASSLAVGRINEQYF.

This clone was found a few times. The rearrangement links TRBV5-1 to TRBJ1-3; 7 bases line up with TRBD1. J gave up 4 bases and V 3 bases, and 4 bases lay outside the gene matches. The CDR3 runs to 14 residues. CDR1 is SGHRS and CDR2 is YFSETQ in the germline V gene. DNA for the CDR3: TGCGCCAGCAGCTCCGACAGGGCGGGAAACACCATATATTTT. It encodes CASSSDRAGNTIYF.

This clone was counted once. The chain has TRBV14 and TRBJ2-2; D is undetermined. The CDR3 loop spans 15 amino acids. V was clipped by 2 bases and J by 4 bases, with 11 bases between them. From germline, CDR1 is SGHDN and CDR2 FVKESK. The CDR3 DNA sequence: TGTGCCAGCAGCCAACGGGTGCCGGGCACCGGGGAGCTGTTTTTT. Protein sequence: CASSQRVPGTGELFF.

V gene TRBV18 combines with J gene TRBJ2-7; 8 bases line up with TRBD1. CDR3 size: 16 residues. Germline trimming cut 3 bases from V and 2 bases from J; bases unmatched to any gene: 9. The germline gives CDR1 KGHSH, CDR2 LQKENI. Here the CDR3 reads CASSPFRQGITYEQYF. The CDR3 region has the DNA TGTGCCAGCTCACCCTTTCGACAGGGGATCACCTACGAGCAGTACTTC.

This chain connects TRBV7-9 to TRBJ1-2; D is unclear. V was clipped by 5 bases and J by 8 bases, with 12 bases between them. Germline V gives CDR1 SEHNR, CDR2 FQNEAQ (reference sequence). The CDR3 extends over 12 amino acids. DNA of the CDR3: TGTGCCAGCAGCCACGACCTCGGCGGCTACACCTTC. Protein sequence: CASSHDLGGYTF.

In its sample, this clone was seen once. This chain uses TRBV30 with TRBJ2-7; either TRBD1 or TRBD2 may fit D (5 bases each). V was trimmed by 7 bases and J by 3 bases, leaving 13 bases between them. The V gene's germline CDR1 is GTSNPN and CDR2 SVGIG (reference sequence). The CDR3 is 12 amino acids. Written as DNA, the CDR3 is TGTGCCTTAGATTCGAGGGGCTACGAGCAGTACTTC. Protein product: CALDSRGYEQYF.

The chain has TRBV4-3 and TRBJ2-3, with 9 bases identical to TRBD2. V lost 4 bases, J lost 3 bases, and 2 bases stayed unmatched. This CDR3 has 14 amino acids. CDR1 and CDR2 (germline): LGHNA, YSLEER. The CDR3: CASSPLAGTDTQYF. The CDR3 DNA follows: TGCGCCAGCAGCCCCCTAGCGGGGACAGATACGCAGTATTTT.

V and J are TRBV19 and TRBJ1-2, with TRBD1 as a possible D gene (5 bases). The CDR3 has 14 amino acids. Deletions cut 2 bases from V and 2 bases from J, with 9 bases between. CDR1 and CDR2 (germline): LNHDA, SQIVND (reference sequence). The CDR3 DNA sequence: TGTGCCAGTAGTATAATGGGGCAAAACTATGGCTACACCTTC. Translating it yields CASSIMGQNYGYTF. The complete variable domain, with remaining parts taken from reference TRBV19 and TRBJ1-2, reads DGGITQSPKYLFRKEGQNVTLSCEQNLNHDAMYWYRQDPGQGLRLIYYSQIVNDFQKGDIAEGYSVSREKKESFPLTVTSAQKNPTAFYLCASSIMGQNYGYTFGSGTRLTVV.

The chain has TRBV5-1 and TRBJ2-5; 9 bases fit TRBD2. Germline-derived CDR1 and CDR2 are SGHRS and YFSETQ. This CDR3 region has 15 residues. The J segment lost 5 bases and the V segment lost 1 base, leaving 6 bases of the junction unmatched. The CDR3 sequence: CASSLPGGGAETQYF. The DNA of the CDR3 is TGCGCCAGCAGCTTGCCGGGCGGGGGGGCGGAGACCCAGTACTTC.

CDR3 sequence: CASSLDRAAFGYTF. The CDR3 DNA reads TGTGCCAGCAGTCTTGACAGGGCGGCGTTTGGCTACACCTTC. V usage is TRBV28 and J usage is TRBJ1-2; 7 nucleotides match TRBD1. Germline CDR1 is MDHEN and CDR2 is SYDVKM. J gave up 7 bases and V 5 bases, and 10 bases lay outside the gene matches. This CDR3 is 14 amino acids long.

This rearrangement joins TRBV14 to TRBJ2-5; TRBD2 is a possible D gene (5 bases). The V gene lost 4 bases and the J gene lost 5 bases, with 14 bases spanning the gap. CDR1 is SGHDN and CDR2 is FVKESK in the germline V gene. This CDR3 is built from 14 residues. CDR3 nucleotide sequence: TGTGCCAGCAGCCTGGACTTAGTGTCGGAGACCCAGTACTTC. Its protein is CASSLDLVSETQYF.

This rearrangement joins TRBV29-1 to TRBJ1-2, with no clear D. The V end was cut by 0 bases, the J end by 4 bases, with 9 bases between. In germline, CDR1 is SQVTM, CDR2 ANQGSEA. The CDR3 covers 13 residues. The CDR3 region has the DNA TGCAGCGTTGAAGAAAGGGCTTCCTATGGCTACACCTTC. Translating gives CSVEERASYGYTF.

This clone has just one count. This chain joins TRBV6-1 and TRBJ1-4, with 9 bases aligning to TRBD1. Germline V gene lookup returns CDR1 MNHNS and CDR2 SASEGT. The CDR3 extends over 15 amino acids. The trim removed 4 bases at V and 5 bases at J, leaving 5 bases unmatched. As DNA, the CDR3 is TGTGCCAGCAGTGTAACCGGGACAGGGAATGAAAAACTGTTTTTT. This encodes CASSVTGTGNEKLFF.

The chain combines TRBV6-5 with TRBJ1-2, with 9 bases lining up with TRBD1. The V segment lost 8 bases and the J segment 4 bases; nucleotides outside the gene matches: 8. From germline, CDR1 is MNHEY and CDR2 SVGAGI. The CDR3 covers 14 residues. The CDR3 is CASGKTGGTYGYTF. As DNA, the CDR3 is TGTGCCAGCGGCAAAACAGGGGGCACCTATGGCTACACCTTC.